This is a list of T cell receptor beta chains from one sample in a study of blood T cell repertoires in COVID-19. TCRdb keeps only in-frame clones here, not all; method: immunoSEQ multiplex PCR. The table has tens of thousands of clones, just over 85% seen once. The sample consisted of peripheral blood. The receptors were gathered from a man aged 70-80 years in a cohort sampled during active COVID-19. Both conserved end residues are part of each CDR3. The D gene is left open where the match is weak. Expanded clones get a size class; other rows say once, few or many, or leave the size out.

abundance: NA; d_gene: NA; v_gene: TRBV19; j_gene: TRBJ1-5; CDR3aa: CASSIEASGSASNQPQHF; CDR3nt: TGTGCCAGTAGTATAGAGGCCTCGGGGAGCGCTAGCAATCAGCCCCAGCATTTT
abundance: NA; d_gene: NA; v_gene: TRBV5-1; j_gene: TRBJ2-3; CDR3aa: CASSPETDTQYF; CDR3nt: TGCGCCAGCAGCCCCGAGACAGATACGCAGTATTTT
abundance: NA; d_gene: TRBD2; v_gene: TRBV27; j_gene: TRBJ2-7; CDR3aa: CASSPGLERSSYEQYF; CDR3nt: TGTGCCAGCAGTCCAGGACTAGAGAGGAGCTCCTACGAGCAGTACTTC
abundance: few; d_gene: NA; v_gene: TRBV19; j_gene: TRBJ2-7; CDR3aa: CASSDRWEQYF; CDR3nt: TGTGCCAGTAGTGACAGGTGGGAGCAGTACTTC
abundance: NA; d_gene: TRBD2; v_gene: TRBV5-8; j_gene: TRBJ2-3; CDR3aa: CASSLFGGVFTDTQYF; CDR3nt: TGTGCCAGCAGCTTGTTCGGGGGGGTCTTCACAGATACGCAGTATTTT
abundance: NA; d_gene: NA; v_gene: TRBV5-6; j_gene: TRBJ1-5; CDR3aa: CASSFGRYNQPQHF; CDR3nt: TGTGCCAGCAGCTTTGGCAGATACAATCAGCCCCAGCATTTT
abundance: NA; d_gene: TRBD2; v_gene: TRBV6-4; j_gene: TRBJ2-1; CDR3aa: CASSVLAGVGSYNEQFF; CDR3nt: TGTGCCAGCAGTGTACTAGCGGGAGTGGGGTCCTACAATGAGCAGTTCTTC
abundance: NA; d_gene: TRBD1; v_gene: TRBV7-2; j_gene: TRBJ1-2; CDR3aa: CASSLSGQTYGYTF; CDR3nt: TGTGCCAGCAGCTTATCGGGACAGACATATGGCTACACCTTC
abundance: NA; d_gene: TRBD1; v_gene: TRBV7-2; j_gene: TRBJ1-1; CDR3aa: CASSLGAGGNTEAFF; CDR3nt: TGTGCCAGCAGCTTAGGTGCAGGGGGGAACACTGAAGCTTTCTTT
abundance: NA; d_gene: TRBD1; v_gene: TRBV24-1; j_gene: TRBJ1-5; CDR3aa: CATSDLGEIAPNRGPLRSNQPQHF; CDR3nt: TGTGCCACCAGTGATTTAGGCGAAATTGCCCCCAACAGGGGGCCCCTACGTAGCAATCAGCCCCAGCATTTT
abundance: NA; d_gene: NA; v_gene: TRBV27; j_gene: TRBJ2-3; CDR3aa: CASRDRDISTDTQYF; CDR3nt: TGTGCCAGCAGAGACCGGGACATCAGCACAGATACGCAGTATTTT
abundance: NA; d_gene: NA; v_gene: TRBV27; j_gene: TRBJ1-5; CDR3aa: CARIDSFSLHRSNQPQHF; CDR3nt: TGTGCCAGGATCGACAGCTTCTCACTACATAGAAGCAATCAGCCCCAGCATTTT
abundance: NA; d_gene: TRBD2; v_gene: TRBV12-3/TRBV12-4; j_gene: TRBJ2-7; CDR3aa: CASSLQGGKQYF; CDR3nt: TGTGCCAGCAGTCTTCAGGGAGGGAAGCAGTACTTC
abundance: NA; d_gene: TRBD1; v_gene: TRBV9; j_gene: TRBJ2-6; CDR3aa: CASSEIPGQGSSGANVLTF; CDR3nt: TGTGCCAGCAGCGAAATACCGGGACAGGGCTCCTCTGGGGCCAACGTCCTGACTTTC
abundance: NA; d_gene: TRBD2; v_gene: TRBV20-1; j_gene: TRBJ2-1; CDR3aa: CSASPGGGNEQFF; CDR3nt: TGCAGTGCTAGTCCGGGAGGGGGTAATGAGCAGTTCTTC
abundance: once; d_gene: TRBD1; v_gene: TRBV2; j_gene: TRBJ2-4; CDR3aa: CASNQWTGLAKNIQYF; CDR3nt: TGTGCCAGCAATCAATGGACAGGTCTAGCCAAAAACATTCAGTACTTC
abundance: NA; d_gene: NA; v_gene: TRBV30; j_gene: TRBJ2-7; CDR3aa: CALSRGYEQYF; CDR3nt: TGTGCCTTAAGCAGGGGCTACGAGCAGTACTTC
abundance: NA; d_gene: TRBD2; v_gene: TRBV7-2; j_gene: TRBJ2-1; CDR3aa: CASSLVGREGLAYNEQFF; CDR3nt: TGTGCCAGCAGCTTAGTTGGGCGGGAGGGCCTCGCCTACAATGAGCAGTTCTTC